This T cell receptor (beta chain) is from a study of identical twins. Findings and limits, study-wide: The models gave estimates that fell short of the out-of-frame TCR alpha sharing seen in monozygotic twins. Out-of-frame alpha sequences that twins shared showed excess low generation probability.

Concerning this clonotype: The antigen is unknown.

Unique molecular identifiers were in the cDNA, with template-switch universal primer binding. TCRdb reprocessed the 5' RACE reads via MiXCR and lists one record per CDR3 protein. The sample records some 760,000 distinct CDR3 sequences, roughly 18% being singletons. The CDR3 extends over 15 amino acids. V was cut by 5 bases and J by 3 bases, with 17 bases left in between. Germline CDR1 and CDR2: SEHNR and FQNEAQ (reference sequence). Another study also made use of these data, one on T cells expressing NK-cell markers.

The specimen was PBMCs. The V gene is TRBV7-9, the J gene TRBJ2-7; D possibly corresponds to TRBD2 (5 bases). The source of this sequence is a woman aged 18-29 years in good health. The CDR3 sequence: CASSPGFSGFYEQYF. CDR3 nucleotide sequence: TGTGCCAGCAGCCCGGGGTTCTCGGGGTTCTACGAGCAGTACTTC.